In this sample, the clone carrying this T cell receptor beta chain turned up once. No antigen is known for it. These data belong to a study of cytomegalovirus exposure and HLA in healthy donors. Broader study findings: It was confirmed in vitro that a few of the CMV-associated chains were specific for CMV antigens. A list of roughly 160 TCR beta chains associated with cytomegalovirus was given. It was likely that a cluster of highly shared sequence variants was a sequencing artifact.

The PCR had 60 Vbeta and 13 Jbeta primers. TCRdb's copy holds only in-frame clones and misses some; the assay was immunoSEQ multiplex PCR. The table includes about 170,000 clones, 60% to 80% detected once. Germline CDR1 MDHEN, CDR2 SYDVKM. The V end was cut by 4 bases, the J end by 3 bases, with 16 bases between. This CDR3 has 15 amino acids. The receptor's source is a man between 35 and 55 years old in good health and CMV-seronegative. This rearrangement joins TRBV28 to TRBJ2-7; D might be TRBD1 (6 bases). Sequencing was performed on PBMCs. Written as DNA, the CDR3 is TGTGCCAGCAGTTCCCCCTCTATGACAGGCTACGAGCAGTACTTC. It codes for CASSSPSMTGYEQYF.